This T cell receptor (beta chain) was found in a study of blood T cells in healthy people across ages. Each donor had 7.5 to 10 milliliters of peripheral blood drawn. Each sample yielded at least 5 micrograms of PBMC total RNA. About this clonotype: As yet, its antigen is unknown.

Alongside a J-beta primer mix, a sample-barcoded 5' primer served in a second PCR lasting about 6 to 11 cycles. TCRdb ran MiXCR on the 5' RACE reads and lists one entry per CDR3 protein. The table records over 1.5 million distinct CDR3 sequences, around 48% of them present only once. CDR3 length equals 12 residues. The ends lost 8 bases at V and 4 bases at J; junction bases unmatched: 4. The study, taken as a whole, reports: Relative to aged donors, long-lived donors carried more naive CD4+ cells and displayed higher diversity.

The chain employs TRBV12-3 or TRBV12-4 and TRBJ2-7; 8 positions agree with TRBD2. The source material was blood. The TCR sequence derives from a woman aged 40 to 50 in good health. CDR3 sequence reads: CASPKRGYEQYF. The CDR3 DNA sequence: TGTGCCAGCCCTAAGCGGGGGTACGAGCAGTACTTC.